The rows below give T cell receptor beta chains drawn from one sample of a study of blood T cells in healthy people across ages. TCRdb reprocessed the 5' RACE reads with MiXCR, giving one entry per CDR3 protein. The profile covers under 1 million distinct CDR3 sequences, with approximately 44% appearing a single time and about 21% taken by the ten largest. Sequencing used blood. These receptors were taken from a man in his sixties in good health. The CDR3 runs from the conserved cysteine through the conserved F or W. The order of the fields is clone size, CDR3 length, J gene, D gene, V gene, CDR3 DNA, CDR3 protein. A D gene is named only where the DNA matches it firmly. Clone size is stated in some rows and not others, as once, few, many or a class when expanded.

abundance: many
len: 14
j_gene: TRBJ1-1
d_gene: TRBD1
v_gene: TRBV12-3/TRBV12-4
CDR3nt: TGTGCCAGCACCGGGACAGGTTTCGTCACTGAAGCTTTCTTT
CDR3aa: CASTGTGFVTEAFF

abundance: NA
len: 15
j_gene: TRBJ2-7
d_gene: NA
v_gene: TRBV12-3/TRBV12-4
CDR3nt: TGCGCCAGCAGTTTAGAAAGCTACCTTACTTACGAGCAGTACTTC
CDR3aa: CASSLESYLTYEQYF

abundance: NA
len: 11
j_gene: TRBJ1-1
d_gene: NA
v_gene: TRBV25-1
CDR3nt: TGTGCCAGCAGGAGCCCCACTGAAGCTTTCTTT
CDR3aa: CASRSPTEAFF

abundance: few
len: 12
j_gene: TRBJ1-2
d_gene: TRBD1
v_gene: TRBV29-1
CDR3nt: TGCAGCGTTGGATTAGGGGGCCGTGGCTACACCTTC
CDR3aa: CSVGLGGRGYTF

abundance: few
len: 15
j_gene: TRBJ1-2
d_gene: NA
v_gene: TRBV10-3
CDR3nt: TGTGCCATCAGTGAGCATCCAGGGTTGAACTATGGCTACACCTTC
CDR3aa: CAISEHPGLNYGYTF

abundance: few
len: 13
j_gene: TRBJ2-2
d_gene: NA
v_gene: TRBV4-3
CDR3nt: TGCGCCAGCAGCCAAGTCCCGACCGGGGAGCTGTTTTTT
CDR3aa: CASSQVPTGELFF

abundance: NA
len: 14
j_gene: TRBJ2-3
d_gene: NA
v_gene: TRBV15
CDR3nt: TGTGCCACCAGCGGCGGGGCCTCCACAGATACGCAGTATTTT
CDR3aa: CATSGGASTDTQYF

abundance: NA
len: 15
j_gene: TRBJ2-3
d_gene: TRBD2
v_gene: TRBV6-6
CDR3nt: TGTGCCAGCTCTATAGCGGGGGGCCGGTCGGGTACGCAGTATTTT
CDR3aa: CASSIAGGRSGTQYF

abundance: NA
len: 17
j_gene: TRBJ2-2
d_gene: NA
v_gene: TRBV4-3
CDR3nt: TGCGCCAGCAGCCAAGAACAGGATAACGCGAACACCGGGGAGCTGTTTTTT
CDR3aa: CASSQEQDNANTGELFF

abundance: NA
len: 14
j_gene: TRBJ2-1
d_gene: NA
v_gene: TRBV6-5
CDR3nt: TGTGCCAGCAGTTCACGGACCAGATACAATGAGCAGTTCTTC
CDR3aa: CASSSRTRYNEQFF

abundance: few
len: 11
j_gene: TRBJ1-1
d_gene: NA
v_gene: TRBV20-1
CDR3nt: TGCGGAGGCACAGGGAACACTGAAGCTTTCTTT
CDR3aa: CGGTGNTEAFF

abundance: NA
len: 13
j_gene: TRBJ2-5
d_gene: TRBD2
v_gene: TRBV20-1
CDR3nt: TGCAGTGCACCGGGGGGGCTCTTAGGGGCCCAGTACTTC
CDR3aa: CSAPGGLLGAQYF

abundance: few
len: 13
j_gene: TRBJ2-1
d_gene: NA
v_gene: TRBV9
CDR3nt: TGTGCCACCAACGCGGACGGGGGATATGAGCAGTTCTTC
CDR3aa: CATNADGGYEQFF

abundance: NA
len: 12
j_gene: TRBJ2-3
d_gene: NA
v_gene: TRBV20-1
CDR3nt: TGCAGTGCTAGTAGCGTAGCAGATACGCAGTATTTT
CDR3aa: CSASSVADTQYF

abundance: NA
len: 14
j_gene: TRBJ1-2
d_gene: NA
v_gene: TRBV30
CDR3nt: TGTGCCTGGAGGAAACAGGGCGTAAACTATGGCTACACCTTC
CDR3aa: CAWRKQGVNYGYTF

abundance: NA
len: 18
j_gene: TRBJ2-4
d_gene: TRBD1
v_gene: TRBV7-2
CDR3nt: TGTGCCAGCAGCTTAGATGGGACAGCCCATTGGGCCAAAAACATTCAGTACTTC
CDR3aa: CASSLDGTAHWAKNIQYF

abundance: NA
len: 18
j_gene: TRBJ2-1
d_gene: TRBD2
v_gene: TRBV20-1
CDR3nt: TGCAGTGCTAGAGATCTTGCAGCGGGGGGCAATTCCTACAATGAGCAGTTCTTC
CDR3aa: CSARDLAAGGNSYNEQFF

abundance: few
len: 12
j_gene: TRBJ2-7
d_gene: NA
v_gene: TRBV20-1
CDR3nt: TGCAGTGCTACCAGAGGGGAATATGAGCAGTACTTC
CDR3aa: CSATRGEYEQYF

abundance: NA
len: 14
j_gene: TRBJ1-6
d_gene: TRBD1
v_gene: TRBV7-8
CDR3nt: TGTGCCAGCAGAGGACAGGGTGGGGATTCACCCCTCCACTTT
CDR3aa: CASRGQGGDSPLHF

abundance: NA
len: 14
j_gene: TRBJ1-6
d_gene: NA
v_gene: TRBV6-5
CDR3nt: TGTGCCAGCAGCCCTCGAAGTGTTAATTCACCCCTCCACTTT
CDR3aa: CASSPRSVNSPLHF

abundance: many
len: 16
j_gene: TRBJ1-6
d_gene: TRBD1
v_gene: TRBV6-5
CDR3nt: TGTGCCAGCAGGACCATAGGACAGGGGAATAATTCACCCCTCCACTTT
CDR3aa: CASRTIGQGNNSPLHF

abundance: NA
len: 16
j_gene: TRBJ2-4
d_gene: NA
v_gene: TRBV4-3
CDR3nt: TGCGCCAGCAGCCAAGATCCAATCGCAGGGGAAAACATTCAGTACTTC
CDR3aa: CASSQDPIAGENIQYF

abundance: once
len: 15
j_gene: TRBJ2-5
d_gene: NA
v_gene: TRBV14
CDR3nt: TGTGCCGGCAGCCAAGATAGGGAGGGGGCGGAGACCCAGTACTTC
CDR3aa: CAGSQDREGAETQYF

abundance: NA
len: 16
j_gene: TRBJ2-1
d_gene: TRBD1
v_gene: TRBV6-4
CDR3nt: TGTGCCAGCAGTGACTTTTTTGGACAGGCCTACAATGAGCAGTTCTTC
CDR3aa: CASSDFFGQAYNEQFF

abundance: NA
len: 16
j_gene: TRBJ2-3
d_gene: TRBD2
v_gene: TRBV12-3/TRBV12-4
CDR3nt: TGTGCCAGCAGTTTAGGCGGGGGGGCCGGGACAGATACGCAGTATTTT
CDR3aa: CASSLGGGAGTDTQYF

abundance: once
len: 14
j_gene: TRBJ1-4
d_gene: NA
v_gene: TRBV9
CDR3nt: TGTGCCAGCAGCGTAGGGCTGGTTAATGAAAAACTGTTTTTT
CDR3aa: CASSVGLVNEKLFF

abundance: NA
len: 15
j_gene: TRBJ2-1
d_gene: TRBD2
v_gene: TRBV28
CDR3nt: TGTGCCAGCAGACCTACCGGGACTAACTACAAGGAGCAGTTCTTC
CDR3aa: CASRPTGTNYKEQFF

abundance: once
len: 13
j_gene: TRBJ2-5
d_gene: NA
v_gene: TRBV27
CDR3nt: TGTACCAGCAGCCGTCTCCTAGCTTGGGAGCAGTACTTC
CDR3aa: CTSSRLLAWEQYF

abundance: NA
len: 14
j_gene: TRBJ1-2
d_gene: TRBD1
v_gene: TRBV11-2
CDR3nt: TGTGCCAGCAGCTTAGATCCAGGGGGCCATGGCTACACCTTC
CDR3aa: CASSLDPGGHGYTF

abundance: NA
len: 14
j_gene: TRBJ2-7
d_gene: NA
v_gene: TRBV20-1
CDR3nt: TGCAGTGCTAGAGATCCAGGGGTGGTTCGCGAGCAGTACTTC
CDR3aa: CSARDPGVVREQYF

abundance: few
len: 15
j_gene: TRBJ1-5
d_gene: NA
v_gene: TRBV7-8
CDR3nt: TGTGCCAGCAGCAACACTCCGGGTCCTGCGGGGCCCCAGCATTTT
CDR3aa: CASSNTPGPAGPQHF

abundance: once
len: 11
j_gene: TRBJ2-1
d_gene: NA
v_gene: TRBV2
CDR3nt: TGTGCCAGCGAAAAAGTAGAGACCCAGTTCTTC
CDR3aa: CASEKVETQFF

abundance: many
len: 13
j_gene: TRBJ2-5
d_gene: TRBD1
v_gene: TRBV4-3
CDR3nt: TGCGCCAGCAGCCAAGAGGGGGGACAGGAGCAGTACTTC
CDR3aa: CASSQEGGQEQYF

abundance: once
len: 17
j_gene: TRBJ1-4
d_gene: NA
v_gene: TRBV6-1
CDR3nt: TGTGCCAGCAGTGAAATGGCACTTCAGAGACTTAATGAAAAACTGTTTTTT
CDR3aa: CASSEMALQRLNEKLFF

abundance: NA
len: 14
j_gene: TRBJ2-6
d_gene: NA
v_gene: TRBV20-1
CDR3nt: TGCAGTGCTAACGGGGGCACTGGGGCCAACGTCCTGACTTTC
CDR3aa: CSANGGTGANVLTF

abundance: once
len: 14
j_gene: TRBJ1-2
d_gene: NA
v_gene: TRBV7-9
CDR3nt: TGTGCCAGTACCAGGGGTTCAGCTAACTATGGCTACACCTTC
CDR3aa: CASTRGSANYGYTF

abundance: NA
len: 12
j_gene: TRBJ1-1
d_gene: NA
v_gene: TRBV29-1
CDR3nt: TGCAGCGTTCGGACAGAGAACACTGAAGCTTTCTTT
CDR3aa: CSVRTENTEAFF

abundance: NA
len: 17
j_gene: TRBJ2-1
d_gene: TRBD2
v_gene: TRBV4-3
CDR3nt: TGCGCCAGCAGCCAGGCACTACCTAGCGGGACTAACAATGAGCAGTTCTTC
CDR3aa: CASSQALPSGTNNEQFF

abundance: NA
len: 16
j_gene: TRBJ2-1
d_gene: TRBD2
v_gene: TRBV28
CDR3nt: TGTGCCAGCAGTAGCGGGGCCGGGGGCTCCTACAATGAGCAGTTCTTC
CDR3aa: CASSSGAGGSYNEQFF

abundance: few
len: 14
j_gene: TRBJ1-6
d_gene: NA
v_gene: TRBV10-2
CDR3nt: TGCGCCAGCAGTGAAGGGAGATCAAATTCACCCCTCCACTTT
CDR3aa: CASSEGRSNSPLHF

abundance: few
len: 12
j_gene: TRBJ1-2
d_gene: NA
v_gene: TRBV7-9
CDR3nt: TGTGCCAGCACCCATAGGAACTATGGCTACACCTTC
CDR3aa: CASTHRNYGYTF

abundance: NA
len: 14
j_gene: TRBJ2-7
d_gene: TRBD1
v_gene: TRBV12-3/TRBV12-4
CDR3nt: TGTGCCAGCAGTTTGTTCGGGACAGATTACGAGCAGTACTTC
CDR3aa: CASSLFGTDYEQYF

abundance: few
len: 20
j_gene: TRBJ2-6
d_gene: NA
v_gene: TRBV6-5
CDR3nt: TGTGCCAGCAGTTACCAGCAGGGGTATACTGGCTCTACTGGGGCCAACGTCCTGACTTTC
CDR3aa: CASSYQQGYTGSTGANVLTF

abundance: NA
len: 18
j_gene: TRBJ2-3
d_gene: NA
v_gene: TRBV7-6
CDR3nt: TGTGCCAGCAGCCACCCCACTAGCAATGAGGGGTTCACAGATACGCAGTATTTT
CDR3aa: CASSHPTSNEGFTDTQYF

abundance: many
len: 15
j_gene: TRBJ2-7
d_gene: NA
v_gene: TRBV4-3
CDR3nt: TGCGCCAGCAGCCAGATAAGTCAACGGGCATGGGAGCAGTACTTC
CDR3aa: CASSQISQRAWEQYF

abundance: NA
len: 18
j_gene: TRBJ2-2
d_gene: TRBD2
v_gene: TRBV20-1
CDR3nt: TGCAGTGCTAGAGACCCCGGCACTAGCGGGGCGAACACCGGGGAGCTGTTTTTT
CDR3aa: CSARDPGTSGANTGELFF

abundance: few
len: 15
j_gene: TRBJ2-7
d_gene: TRBD2
v_gene: TRBV3-1
CDR3nt: TGTGCCAGCAGCCAAGGGGCGGGGGGCCCCTACGAGCAGTACTTC
CDR3aa: CASSQGAGGPYEQYF

abundance: many
len: 13
j_gene: TRBJ1-2
d_gene: TRBD1
v_gene: TRBV29-1
CDR3nt: TGCAGCGTTATCGGACAGGAAGACTATGGCTACACCTTC
CDR3aa: CSVIGQEDYGYTF

abundance: few
len: 17
j_gene: TRBJ2-3
d_gene: NA
v_gene: TRBV5-6
CDR3nt: TGTGCCAGCAGTTCACGCCACAGGGTTCGCGGCACAGATACGCAGTATTTT
CDR3aa: CASSSRHRVRGTDTQYF

abundance: NA
len: 14
j_gene: TRBJ2-5
d_gene: NA
v_gene: TRBV20-1
CDR3nt: TGCAGTGCTAGAGTAGAGGACACGGACAATGAGCAGTACTTC
CDR3aa: CSARVEDTDNEQYF

abundance: few
len: 14
j_gene: TRBJ1-2
d_gene: TRBD1
v_gene: TRBV4-1
CDR3nt: TGCGCCAGCAGCCCCGGGACAGGGGGCCGTGGCTACACCTTC
CDR3aa: CASSPGTGGRGYTF

abundance: once
len: 18
j_gene: TRBJ2-6
d_gene: NA
v_gene: TRBV7-9
CDR3nt: TGTGCCAGCAGCCAAACACACAGGCCGGGTCCTGGGGCCAACGTCCTGACTTTC
CDR3aa: CASSQTHRPGPGANVLTF

abundance: once
len: 16
j_gene: TRBJ2-5
d_gene: TRBD1
v_gene: TRBV5-1
CDR3nt: TGCGCCAGCAGCCTGGACAGGGGGGCCCCACAAGAGACCCAGTACTTC
CDR3aa: CASSLDRGAPQETQYF

abundance: NA
len: 14
j_gene: TRBJ2-7
d_gene: NA
v_gene: TRBV7-9
CDR3nt: TGTGCCAGCAGCACCTCTTCCGGGCTGAACGAGCAGTACTTC
CDR3aa: CASSTSSGLNEQYF

abundance: NA
len: 14
j_gene: TRBJ2-3
d_gene: TRBD2
v_gene: TRBV5-6
CDR3nt: TGTGCCAGCAGCTCGGGGGGGCCCGCAGATACGCAGTATTTT
CDR3aa: CASSSGGPADTQYF

abundance: NA
len: 17
j_gene: TRBJ1-6
d_gene: NA
v_gene: TRBV2
CDR3nt: TGTGCCAGCAGTGAAGCTGGCTTCAGCTCCTATAATTCACCCCTCCACTTT
CDR3aa: CASSEAGFSSYNSPLHF

abundance: few
len: 17
j_gene: TRBJ2-6
d_gene: NA
v_gene: TRBV20-1
CDR3nt: TGCAGTGCTAGAGATCCGAGGGGGGACTCTGGGGCCAACGTCCTGACTTTC
CDR3aa: CSARDPRGDSGANVLTF

abundance: few
len: 15
j_gene: TRBJ2-5
d_gene: TRBD1
v_gene: TRBV7-2
CDR3nt: TGTGCCAGCAGCTTAGTTGGGACAGGCAAAGAGACCCAGTACTTC
CDR3aa: CASSLVGTGKETQYF

abundance: once
len: 19
j_gene: TRBJ1-3
d_gene: NA
v_gene: TRBV3-1
CDR3nt: TGTGCCAGCAGCCAAGCATGGGGCCGCGGTCCAAAGGCTGGAAGCACCATATATTTT
CDR3aa: CASSQAWGRGPKAGSTIYF

abundance: once
len: 15
j_gene: TRBJ1-1
d_gene: NA
v_gene: TRBV20-1
CDR3nt: TGCAGTGCTAGAGATCTATCGGGACAACTTACTGAAGCTTTCTTT
CDR3aa: CSARDLSGQLTEAFF